Shown below are 8 T cell receptor beta chains from a single sample sequenced in a study of blood T cell repertoires in COVID-19. Sequenced by immunoSEQ multiplex PCR; TCRdb stores in-frame clones only, minus some. The sample includes about 94,000 clones, approximately 79% of them seen just once. Sequenced sample: peripheral blood. The origin of the receptors is a man aged 65 to 85 with COVID-19, enrolled during active disease.

This rearrangement joins TRBV5-1 to TRBJ2-3, with 9 bases matching TRBD2. The length of the CDR3 is 15 residues. J was trimmed by 6 bases and V by 4 bases; bases with no gene match: 9. Germline values: CDR1 SGHRS, CDR2 YFSETQ. CDR3 in amino acids: CASSLTSGAGDTQYF. The CDR3, as DNA: TGCGCCAGCAGCCTGACTAGCGGAGCAGGCGATACGCAGTATTTT. The variable domain in full, completed from reference TRBV5-1 and TRBJ2-3, reads KAGVTQTPRYLIKTRGQQVTLSCSPISGHRSVSWYQQTPGQGLQFLFEYFSETQRNKGNFPGRFSGRQFSNSRSEMNVSTLELGDSALYLCASSLTSGAGDTQYFGPGTRLTVL.

The chain is built from TRBV7-2 and TRBJ2-1, with 11 nucleotides matching TRBD2. The V gene's germline CDR1 is SGHTA and CDR2 FQGNSA. The CDR3 is made up of 15 amino acids. J was trimmed by 8 bases and V by 7 bases; bases with no gene match: 10. DNA for the CDR3: TGTGCCAGCACCCGGGGACTAGCGGAGTTGGATGAGCAGTTCTTC. Translation: CASTRGLAELDEQFF.

The V gene is TRBV27, the J gene TRBJ2-7, with 8 bases that match TRBD1. The CDR3 is made up of 17 amino acids. CDR1 is MNHEY, CDR2 SMNVEV, per germline (reference sequence). Losses at the gene ends were 3 bases for V and 5 bases for J; bases not matched to a gene: 15. The chain's CDR3 is CASSFMDRVSRRNEQYF. The CDR3 DNA is TGTGCCAGCAGTTTCATGGACAGGGTCTCAAGGAGGAACGAGCAGTACTTC.

The rearrangement links TRBV4-3 to TRBJ1-1; D is perhaps TRBD1 (6 bases). Germline V gives CDR1 LGHNA, CDR2 YSLEER. This CDR3 comprises 17 residues. The V gene lost 1 base and the J gene lost 5 bases, with 20 bases spanning the gap. The CDR3 protein is CASSQVHYGQGRTEAFF. The CDR3 nucleotides read TGCGCCAGCAGCCAAGTCCACTACGGGCAGGGGAGAACTGAAGCTTTCTTT.

The chain carries TRBV28 and TRBJ1-2, with a tentative D call TRBD1 (5 bases). Per the germline V gene, CDR1 is MDHEN and CDR2 is SYDVKM. Trimming stripped 10 bases from V and 2 bases from J, with 17 bases between. The CDR3 contains 14 residues. The CDR3 reads CATRTYRTNYGYTF. CDR3 sequence (DNA): TGTGCCACCCGAACCTACAGGACCAACTATGGCTACACCTTC.

The chain uses TRBV6-6 and TRBJ2-1, with TRBD2 identical over 7 bases. J gave up 0 bases and V 11 bases, and 13 bases lay outside the gene matches. The V gene's germline CDR1 is MNHNY and CDR2 SVGAGI (reference sequence). CDR3 length: 16 amino acids. CDR3 loop: CASSRERGSSYNEQFF. The CDR3 coding sequence is TGTGCCTCCTCGAGGGAGCGGGGCAGCTCCTACAATGAGCAGTTCTTC.

The V and J genes are TRBV28 and TRBJ2-3; 8 positions agree with TRBD2. The CDR3 has 15 amino acids. Germline lookup yields CDR1 MDHEN and CDR2 SYDVKM. The ends lost 3 bases at V and 4 bases at J; junction bases unmatched: 6. This chain's CDR3 is CASSLTGTRADTQYF. CDR3 nucleotides: TGTGCCAGCAGTTTGACCGGGACTAGAGCAGATACGCAGTATTTT. Supplemented by reference TRBV28 and TRBJ2-3, the full variable domain reads DVKVTQSSRYLVKRTGEKVFLECVQDMDHENMFWYRQDPGLGLRLIYFSYDVKMKEKGDIPEGYSVSREKKERFSLILESASTNQTSMYLCASSLTGTRADTQYFGPGTRLTVL.

This chain links TRBV19 with TRBJ1-3; possibly TRBD1 for D (5 bases). The CDR3 consists of 15 residues. V was shortened by 5 bases and J by 2 bases, with 13 bases between the two germline ends. The V gene's germline CDR1 is LNHDA and CDR2 SQIVND (reference sequence). CDR3 protein: CASSGTRVPGNTIYF. The CDR3 DNA reads TGTGCCAGTAGTGGAACCAGGGTCCCTGGAAACACCATATATTTT.